This T cell receptor (beta chain) was retrieved from a study of T cells after yellow fever vaccination. About this clonotype itself: As yet, its antigen is unknown.

Study results and caveats: Clones that expanded after primary vaccination mostly reappeared after the booster (just over 95% CD4, about 91% CD8).

In germline, CDR1 is SGHAT, CDR2 FQNNGV. V gave up 4 bases and J gave up 1 base; unmatched junction bases: 4. The CDR3 has 15 residues. 5'RACE template switching added a universal primer site and UMIs to TCR cDNA. A single record per CDR3 protein comes from TCRdb applying MiXCR to the 5' RACE reads. The sample records some 560,000 distinct CDR3 sequences, about 15% being singletons. The sequencing used PBMCs, collected about 5 days after the first yellow fever vaccination. The source is a young man who received the YFV17D yellow fever vaccine. V and J are TRBV11-2 and TRBJ2-1; 7 bases agree with TRBD2. Written as DNA, the CDR3 is TGTGCCAGCAGCTCGGGACTACAATCCTACAATGAGCAGTTCTTC. It is translated as CASSSGLQSYNEQFF.